This T cell receptor (beta chain) is from a study of T cells expressing NK-cell markers. Across the whole study: Out of eight donors sequenced, seven tested HCMV-seropositive and the remaining one seronegative.

Findings and caveats of the study: Top CD8+ clonotypes included the dominant CD3+CD56+NKG2C+ clonotypes in roughly 6 donors. Clones of NKG2C+ T cells that had expanded were of unclear HCMV specificity.

The CDR3 is made up of 13 amino acids. Germline CDR1 is SGHNT and CDR2 is YENEEA. A note on this clonotype: Its specificity is unknown.

TCRdb re-called the 5' RACE reads, yielding one record per CDR3 amino acid sequence without DNA. Its table records fewer than 400,000 distinct CDR3 sequences. This receptor was identified in a woman between 50 and 59 years old in good health. The chain recombines TRBV11-3 with TRBJ1-2. The source material was blood T cells: a sorted CD56 or NKG2C T cell subset, CD4+ or CD8+ T cells, or bulk PBMC T cells (not recorded which). This chain's CDR3 is CASSPRSFYGYTF.